Shown below are 2 T cell receptor beta chains from a single sample sequenced in a study of T cells in Graves' hyperthyroidism and ophthalmopathy. RNA transcripts gave rise to amplified TCR beta CDR3 regions. The HTBI primer set drove a first-round RT-PCR of the TCR CDR3. Using its own MiXCR run on the multiplex PCR reads, TCRdb lists one record per CDR3 protein. Found here are approximately 520,000 distinct CDR3 sequences, around 22% of them singletons; the top ten hold roughly 12%. The source material was blood. The source of these receptors is a woman aged 25 to 45 with Graves' ophthalmopathy.

This clonotype appeared many times. The chain employs TRBV6-5 and TRBJ2-7; perhaps TRBD1 as D (6 bases). In germline, CDR1 is MNHEY, CDR2 SVGAGI. The V gene lost 2 bases and the J gene lost 5 bases, with 13 bases spanning the gap. The CDR3 sequence is 14 residues long. This CDR3 is CASSYEGHRNEQYF. The CDR3 coding sequence is TGTGCCAGCAGTTACGAGGGACATCGGAACGAGCAGTACTTC.

This clonotype was found many times. J is TRBJ2-2 and V is TRBV7-9, with TRBD1 matching over 9 bases. The V gene's germline CDR1 is SEHNR and CDR2 FQNEAQ (reference sequence). V lost 4 bases and J lost 6; bases outside the gene matches: 6. CDR3 length: 15 amino acids. CDR3 in DNA: TGTGCCAGCAGCTCGGACAGGGGACGACCCGGGGAGCTGTTTTTT. Its protein product is CASSSDRGRPGELFF.